Each of the 28 T cell receptor beta chains below was sequenced from the same sample in a study of blood T cells in healthy people across ages. A second PCR of 7 to 11 cycles used a sample-barcoded 5' primer and a J-beta primer mix. TCRdb analysed the 5' RACE reads with MiXCR anew, one entry per CDR3 protein. This table has more than 650,000 distinct CDR3 sequences, 25% to 30% appearing once. These data were likewise used in another study, on T cells of mothers and their children.

The material sequenced was blood. These receptors originate from a boy younger than 18 in good health.

The gene calls are TRBV6-5 and TRBJ1-2; no clear D gene. The germline V and J ends were trimmed by 0 bases and 4 bases, with 12 bases remaining between them. The CDR3 runs to 15 residues. Per germline, CDR1 MNHEY and CDR2 SVGAGI. CDR3 amino acids: CASSYSAGFGYGYTF. The CDR3 DNA reads as TGTGCCAGCAGTTACTCGGCGGGTTTCGGCTATGGCTACACCTTC.

This sequence joins TRBV2 and TRBJ1-6; the D is unclear. The CDR3 loop spans 14 amino acids. Germline CDR1 is SNHLY and CDR2 is FYNNEI. The ends were cut back, 2 bases at V and 11 bases at J, with 13 bases in the middle. The CDR3 protein is CASSELHQRPPLHF. DNA for the CDR3: TGTGCCAGCAGTGAACTGCATCAAAGGCCACCCCTCCACTTT.

V is TRBV12-3 or TRBV12-4 and J is TRBJ1-2; 8 nucleotides agree with TRBD1. J was trimmed by 4 bases and V by 7 bases; bases with no gene match: 11. The CDR3 has 15 amino acids. The CDR3 coding sequence is TGTGCCAGCACTAAACAGGGACAGGCCTCCTATGGCTACACCTTC. This translates into CASTKQGQASYGYTF.

This chain uses TRBV6-2 or TRBV6-3 with TRBJ2-2, with D maybe TRBD1 (5 bases). Germline V lookup: CDR1 MNHEY, CDR2 SVGEGT. CDR3 length: 14 residues. The ends were cut back, 0 bases at V and 3 bases at J, with 5 bases in the middle. Here the CDR3 DNA reads TGTGCCAGCAGTTACTCACAGGACACCGGGGAGCTGTTTTTT. This codes for CASSYSQDTGELFF.

The chain is built from TRBV7-9 and TRBJ1-1, with D perhaps matching TRBD1 (6 bases). The V and J ends lost 1 base and 1 base respectively, with 10 bases between them. The CDR3 has 15 residues. Germline CDR1 SEHNR, CDR2 FQNEAQ (reference sequence). The CDR3 reads CASSLEGGGNTEAFF. The CDR3 DNA is TGTGCCAGCAGCTTAGAGGGGGGCGGGAACACTGAAGCTTTCTTT.

The chain combines TRBV9 with TRBJ1-2; 9 positions match TRBD1. The CDR3 length is 17 residues. Trimming cost V 4 bases and J 4 bases; bases outside gene matches: 14. CDR1 is SGDLS, CDR2 YYNGEE, per germline. This CDR3 is CASSTEGQGLVGYGYTF. CDR3 bases: TGTGCCAGCAGCACCGAGGGACAGGGCCTCGTGGGCTATGGCTACACCTTC.

The chain joins TRBV27 to TRBJ2-7; D call uncertain. The V end was cut by 9 bases, the J end by 1 base, with 16 bases between. Germline V gives CDR1 MNHEY, CDR2 SMNVEV (reference sequence). The CDR3 runs 14 residues. The CDR3 DNA reads TGTGCCAGTGCCCACTGGGGATCTTCCTACGAGCAGTACTTC. Amino acid sequence: CASAHWGSSYEQYF.

The chain joins TRBV9 to TRBJ1-4, with 8 bases that match TRBD1. Trimming cost V 1 base and J 6 bases; bases outside gene matches: 8. The CDR3 contains 16 residues. The germline V gene has CDR1 SGDLS and CDR2 YYNGEE. The CDR3 is CASSVRTGSADEKLFF. The CDR3 nucleotides read TGTGCCAGCAGCGTACGGACAGGGTCTGCAGATGAAAAACTGTTTTTT.

J is TRBJ1-2 and V is TRBV20-1; D call uncertain. Germline loops: CDR1 DFQATT, CDR2 SNEGSKA (reference sequence). V lost 2 bases to trimming and J lost 7 bases, with 14 bases between them. This CDR3 comprises 13 residues. The DNA of the CDR3 is TGCAGTGCTAGACCCGACCCGGGGAGTGGCTACACCTTC. It encodes CSARPDPGSGYTF.

Written as DNA, the CDR3 is TGCGCCAGCAGCTTGGTCGACACTAACTATGGCTACACCTTC. It specifies CASSLVDTNYGYTF. The chain joins TRBV5-1 to TRBJ1-2; no clear D. The CDR3 contains 14 residues. Trimming took 0 bases from V and 0 from J, leaving 6 bases between them. Germline V gene data show CDR1 as SGHRS and CDR2 as YFSETQ.

The rearrangement uses TRBV20-1 and TRBJ2-3, with D unresolved. The V and J ends lost 0 bases and 2 bases respectively, with 24 bases between them. This CDR3 comprises 19 residues. CDR1 and CDR2 from the germline V gene are DFQATT and SNEGSKA (reference sequence). CDR3 in amino acids: CSARDEFFGRTSLTDTQYF. In DNA form, the CDR3 reads TGCAGTGCTAGAGATGAATTTTTTGGCAGAACCAGCCTCACAGATACGCAGTATTTT.

The J gene is TRBJ1-3, the V gene TRBV6-5; a possible D gene is TRBD1 (5 bases). CDR3 length equals 15 residues. The germline gives CDR1 MNHEY, CDR2 SVGAGI. Trimming removed 5 bases from V and 0 bases from J, with 11 bases in between. CDR3 nucleotide sequence: TGTGCCAGCAGTACGGGGCCGAACTCTGGAAACACCATATATTTT. Its translation is CASSTGPNSGNTIYF.

This clonotype was seen more than once but under ten times. This sequence joins TRBV2 and TRBJ2-3, with a possible D match to TRBD2 (5 bases). Trimming removed 7 bases from V and 3 bases from J, with 14 bases in between. From germline, CDR1 is SNHLY and CDR2 FYNNEI. There are 14 residues in the CDR3. CDR3 amino acids: CASTSSRATDTQYF. In DNA, the CDR3 is TGTGCCAGCACCTCTTCGCGGGCGACAGATACGCAGTATTTT.

The V gene is TRBV12-3 or TRBV12-4, the J gene TRBJ2-6; 9 bases line up with TRBD1. Germline trimming cut 7 bases from V and 0 bases from J; bases unmatched to any gene: 7. This CDR3 contains 17 residues. DNA for the CDR3: TGTGCCAGCACCCGGGACAGGGTCAACTCTGGGGCCAACGTCCTGACTTTC. It codes for CASTRDRVNSGANVLTF.

The rearrangement links TRBV28 to TRBJ1-2, with 11 bases aligning to TRBD1. The V and J ends lost 6 bases and 5 bases, in that order; junction bases with no gene match: 11. CDR3 length: 16 residues. The V gene's germline CDR1 is MDHEN and CDR2 SYDVKM. The CDR3 region has the DNA TGTGCCAGCAGCCCTTACCGGGACAGGGGGTGGTATGGCTACACCTTC. The encoded protein is CASSPYRDRGWYGYTF.

This clonotype was observed at least ten times. The J gene is TRBJ1-2, the V gene TRBV11-2; a weak D match, TRBD1 (5 bases). CDR1 is SGHAT, CDR2 FQNNGV, per germline. Trimming pared 1 base from V and 5 bases from J, leaving 11 bases between. CDR3 length equals 14 residues. CDR3 in DNA: TGTGCCAGCAGCTTAGTTGGGACGCCTTATGGCTACACCTTC. Translating gives CASSLVGTPYGYTF.

The chain recombines TRBV5-1 with TRBJ2-5, with D hard to call. The germline CDR1 and CDR2 sequences are SGHRS and YFSETQ. The CDR3 loop spans 14 amino acids. V lost 4 bases and J lost 3, with 13 bases in between. CDR3 residues: CASSVQGLEETQYF. The DNA for the CDR3 is TGCGCCAGCAGCGTGCAAGGTTTAGAAGAGACCCAGTACTTC.

The V call is TRBV4-1, the J call TRBJ2-5, with D uncertain. The CDR3 has 15 amino acids. Germline V CDR1 and CDR2: MGHRA, YSYEKL. Trimming removed 0 bases from V and 5 bases from J, with 13 bases in between. CDR3 loop: CASSQEGKLWETQYF. CDR3 nucleotides: TGCGCCAGCAGCCAAGAAGGGAAGCTCTGGGAGACCCAGTACTTC.

There are a few counts of this clonotype. This chain's CDR3 is CASSFGSSGVTDTQYF. In DNA form, the CDR3 reads TGTGCCAGCAGTTTCGGGTCTAGCGGGGTCACAGATACGCAGTATTTT. This rearrangement joins TRBV12-3 or TRBV12-4 to TRBJ2-3; TRBD2 agrees at 9 bases. The CDR3 length is 16 residues. Unmatched junction bases numbered 6, after V lost 3 bases and J lost 2 bases.

This clonotype was counted a few times. The V call is TRBV24-1, the J call TRBJ2-7; D unclear. Trimming cost V 0 bases and J 5 bases, with 16 bases left between them. This CDR3 is 16 amino acids long. Germline CDR1 and CDR2: KGHDR and SFDVKD. The CDR3 region is CATSDLFRSTGHEQYF. The CDR3 region has the DNA TGTGCCACCAGTGATTTGTTTAGGTCGACGGGCCACGAGCAGTACTTC.

J is TRBJ2-1 and V is TRBV7-6; TRBD1 aligns across 10 bases. The CDR3 is 15 amino acids. Germline CDR1 is SGHVS and CDR2 is FNYEAQ. J was trimmed by 6 bases and V by 3 bases; bases with no gene match: 5. As DNA, the CDR3 is TGTGCCAGCAGCTTCCGGGACAGGGGCTCCAATGAGCAGTTCTTC. Amino acid sequence: CASSFRDRGSNEQFF.

The chain recombines TRBV29-1 with TRBJ2-5; TRBD1 might be the D (6 bases). In germline, CDR1 is SQVTM, CDR2 ANQGSEA. This CDR3 is built from 11 residues. Trimming shortened V by 8 bases and J by 5 bases, and 12 bases separated the two germline ends. The CDR3: CSYTGKETQYF. CDR3 in DNA: TGCAGCTATACAGGGAAGGAGACCCAGTACTTC.

This clonotype came up many times. A junction boundary mismatches the germline segment, possibly from a read error. The CDR3 coding sequence is TGTGCCAGCAGGGCCCCTGGGGAGACCCAGTACTTC. Translation: CASRAPGETQYF. The chain carries TRBV5-1 and TRBJ2-5; a weak D match, TRBD1 (5 bases). CDR1 and CDR2 (germline): SGHRS, YFSETQ. The CDR3 has 12 amino acids.

The chain has TRBV6-1 and TRBJ2-1; 7 nucleotides align to TRBD1. The J call may be wrong; the DNA end is better matched by TRBJ2-7. The CDR3 has 15 residues. CDR1 and CDR2 from the germline V gene are MNHNS and SASEGT. Here the CDR3 reads CASSDTGTASYEQYF. The CDR3 DNA is TGTGCCAGCAGTGACACCGGGACAGCCTCCTACGAGCAGTACTTC.

The chain couples TRBV3-1 to TRBJ2-7; 9 bases align to TRBD1. CDR3 length: 19 amino acids. V shed 4 bases, J shed 2 bases, and the junction held 18 bases outside the gene matches. CDR1 LGHDT and CDR2 YNNKEL come from the germline V gene (reference sequence). CDR3 coding DNA: TGTGCCAGCAGCCCCACAACAGGGGGCGCGTCTAGCGGACCCTACGAGCAGTACTTC. The encoded protein is CASSPTTGGASSGPYEQYF.

The chain employs TRBV29-1 and TRBJ2-1; 7 bases match TRBD1. This CDR3 has 12 residues. With 7 bases clipped from V and 4 bases from J, the junction kept 4 bases outside the gene matches. In germline, CDR1 is SQVTM, CDR2 ANQGSEA. The DNA for the CDR3 is TGCAGCGCAGGACAGGCGTACAATGAGCAGTTCTTC. Protein product: CSAGQAYNEQFF.

This clonotype occurred a few times. The chain recombines TRBV9 with TRBJ2-6; perhaps TRBD2 as D (6 bases). The CDR3 runs 18 residues. CDR1 and CDR2 from the germline V gene are SGDLS and YYNGEE. Trimming removed 4 bases at V and 0 bases at J, with 17 bases between. The CDR3, as DNA: TGTGCCAGCAGCTTTAAGGACGGGGGTCTCTCTGGGGCCAACGTCCTGACTTTC. Residues: CASSFKDGGLSGANVLTF.

This sequence joins TRBV24-1 and TRBJ2-5; the D is unclear. Per germline, CDR1 KGHDR and CDR2 SFDVKD. This CDR3 is built from 15 residues. V lost 2 bases and J lost 4, with 13 bases in between. The CDR3 nucleotides are TGTGCCACCAGTGATTCAGGCGGTTTGGGAGAGACCCAGTACTTC. Its protein product is CATSDSGGLGETQYF.